The 21 T cell receptor beta chains below come from one sample, sequenced in a study of cytomegalovirus exposure and HLA in healthy donors. PCR primers comprised 60 Vbeta and 13 Jbeta primers. The assay was immunoSEQ multiplex PCR, and TCRdb's table has in-frame clones only and misses some. This table has roughly 200,000 clones, 80% to 90% appearing once. Source material: PBMCs. These receptors originate from a man under 40 in good health and CMV-seronegative.

This chain connects TRBV28 to TRBJ2-5; TRBD1 matches at 7 bases. The germline V gene encodes CDR1 MDHEN and CDR2 SYDVKM. CDR3 length: 12 residues. The V segment lost 6 bases and the J segment 5 bases; nucleotides outside the gene matches: 3. CDR3 coding DNA: TGTGCCAGCAGCGGACAGGTTGAGACCCAGTACTTC. Translated, it gives CASSGQVETQYF. Complete variable domain (other parts from reference TRBV28 and TRBJ2-5): DVKVTQSSRYLVKRTGEKVFLECVQDMDHENMFWYRQDPGLGLRLIYFSYDVKMKEKGDIPEGYSVSREKKERFSLILESASTNQTSMYLCASSGQVETQYFGPGTRLLVL.

A single count supports this clone. V gene TRBV27 combines with J gene TRBJ2-1; 10 bases agree with TRBD2. Germline trimming cut 5 bases from V and 7 bases from J; bases unmatched to any gene: 11. CDR3 length: 16 residues. Germline-derived CDR1 and CDR2 are MNHEY and SMNVEV (reference sequence). CDR3 in amino acids: CASSRLAGDGVNEQFF. CDR3 coding DNA: TGTGCCAGCAGTAGGCTAGCGGGAGATGGCGTTAATGAGCAGTTCTTC.

This chain joins TRBV19 and TRBJ1-1; 7 bases map to TRBD1. CDR1 is LNHDA and CDR2 is SQIVND in the germline V gene (reference sequence). CDR3 length: 13 amino acids. V was pared by 5 bases and J by 3 bases, with 3 bases of the junction left unmatched. DNA for the CDR3: TGTGCCAGTAGTCCCCAGGGGGACACTGAAGCTTTCTTT. Protein sequence: CASSPQGDTEAFF. Full variable domain (missing parts from reference TRBV19 and TRBJ1-1): DGGITQSPKYLFRKEGQNVTLSCEQNLNHDAMYWYRQDPGQGLRLIYYSQIVNDFQKGDIAEGYSVSREKKESFPLTVTSAQKNPTAFYLCASSPQGDTEAFFGQGTRLTVV.

The V and J genes are TRBV10-3 and TRBJ2-7, with a possible D match to TRBD1 (5 bases). CDR1 is ENHRY, CDR2 SYGVKD, per germline. V gave up 8 bases and J gave up 0 bases, with 8 bases separating them. The CDR3 covers 12 residues. CDR3 DNA: TGTGCCATCGGGGCGAGCTCCTACGAGCAGTACTTC. Encoded protein: CAIGASSYEQYF.

The V gene is TRBV5-6, the J gene TRBJ1-2; D ambiguous. Per germline, CDR1 SGHDT and CDR2 YYEEEE. This CDR3 has 13 amino acids. Trimming pared 0 bases from V and 2 bases from J, leaving 5 bases between. For the CDR3, the DNA is TGTGCCAGCAGCTTGGAACAGAACTATGGCTACACCTTC. Residues: CASSLEQNYGYTF.

The chain joins TRBV7-2 to TRBJ1-2, with D tentatively TRBD1 (6 bases). V lost 7 bases and J lost 5, with 20 bases in between. The CDR3 contains 15 residues. The germline V gene has CDR1 SGHTA and CDR2 FQGNSA. For the CDR3, the DNA is TGTGCCAGCATGCTGGGGGCCCCACATGGGTATGGCTACACCTTC. It translates to CASMLGAPHGYGYTF. The variable domain in full, with the rest retrieved from reference TRBV7-2 and TRBJ1-2, is GAGVSQSPSNKVTEKGKDVELRCDPISGHTALYWYRQSLGQGLEFLIYFQGNSAPDKSGLPSDRFSAERTGGSVSTLTIQRTQQEDSAVYLCASMLGAPHGYGYTFGSGTRLTVV.

Here the CDR3 DNA reads TGTGCCAGCAGCTACGGGACTAGCGGGGGGTACCAAGAGACCCAGTACTTC. Amino acids: CASSYGTSGGYQETQYF. The chain carries TRBV28 and TRBJ2-5; 15 bases match TRBD2. The V gene end was trimmed by 6 bases and the J gene end by 0 bases; junction bases not matched to a gene: 5. CDR1 is MDHEN, CDR2 SYDVKM, per germline. The CDR3 length is 17 residues. Using reference TRBV28 and TRBJ2-5 for the parts outside the CDR3, the full variable domain is DVKVTQSSRYLVKRTGEKVFLECVQDMDHENMFWYRQDPGLGLRLIYFSYDVKMKEKGDIPEGYSVSREKKERFSLILESASTNQTSMYLCASSYGTSGGYQETQYFGPGTRLLVL.

The rearrangement uses TRBV30 and TRBJ2-3; perhaps TRBD1 as D (6 bases). Germline CDR1 is GTSNPN and CDR2 is SVGIG (reference sequence). The CDR3 totals 13 residues. Trimming took off 3 bases at V and 2 bases at J, with 9 bases between the two ends. The DNA of the CDR3 is TGTGCCTGGAGACAGGGCTACACAGATACGCAGTATTTT. Translated: CAWRQGYTDTQYF.

This clone was seen just once. V and J are TRBV28 and TRBJ1-3; 7 positions match TRBD1. Germline loops: CDR1 MDHEN, CDR2 SYDVKM. The CDR3 runs to 17 residues. Trimming removed 5 bases from V and 5 bases from J; junction bases left unmatched: 15. The CDR3 nucleotides read TGTGCCAGCAGTCTGGGACAGCCAAACCTACTACGAAACACCATATATTTT. Translating it yields CASSLGQPNLLRNTIYF.

The chain recombines TRBV7-9 with TRBJ1-6; D remains unclear. The V gene's germline CDR1 is SEHNR and CDR2 FQNEAQ (reference sequence). The CDR3 totals 14 residues. V lost 4 bases to trimming and J lost 10 bases, with 14 bases between them. Here the CDR3 reads CASSSGFFLSPLHF. Written as DNA, the CDR3 is TGTGCCAGCAGCTCGGGGTTTTTTTTGTCACCCCTCCACTTT.

The chain uses TRBV7-8 and TRBJ2-7; no firm D call. The germline gives CDR1 SGHVS, CDR2 FQNEAQ. This CDR3 contains 12 residues. Deletions cut 3 bases from V and 3 bases from J, with 6 bases between. CDR3 sequence reads: CASSFPGYEQYF. In DNA, the CDR3 is TGTGCCAGCAGCTTCCCGGGCTACGAGCAGTACTTC.

This sequence joins TRBV27 and TRBJ2-2, with TRBD1 matching 9 bases. The CDR3 sequence is 16 residues long. From germline, CDR1 is MNHEY and CDR2 SMNVEV (reference sequence). Germline trimming cut 6 bases from V and 4 bases from J; bases unmatched to any gene: 9. The CDR3 region has the DNA TGTGCCAGCAGCTCGAAGGGGACAGGGACCACCGGGGAGCTGTTTTTT. Its protein product is CASSSKGTGTTGELFF.

The V call is TRBV7-6, the J call TRBJ1-5; 7 bases align to TRBD1. After removal of 2 bases from V and 3 bases from J, the junction contained 4 bases not matched to a gene. The CDR3 runs 15 residues. The V gene's germline CDR1 is SGHVS and CDR2 FNYEAQ. CDR3 amino acids: CASSLQGGANQPQHF. In DNA form, the CDR3 reads TGTGCCAGCAGCTTACAAGGGGGCGCCAATCAGCCCCAGCATTTT.

This chain connects TRBV6-5 to TRBJ2-7, with D tentatively TRBD2 (5 bases). CDR3 length: 14 residues. V was clipped by 0 bases and J by 7 bases, with 13 bases between them. Germline-derived CDR1 and CDR2 are MNHEY and SVGAGI. In DNA form, the CDR3 reads TGTGCCAGCAGTTACTCGAAAGCGGAGATGGAGCAGTACTTC. Protein product: CASSYSKAEMEQYF.

This chain joins TRBV4-1 and TRBJ1-2, with 8 bases matching TRBD1. V lost 4 bases to trimming and J lost 0 bases; unmatched junction nucleotides: 4. The CDR3 runs 15 residues. CDR1 and CDR2 (germline): MGHRA, YSYEKL. This CDR3 reads CASSLQGVANYGYTF. DNA of the CDR3: TGCGCCAGCAGCCTACAGGGGGTAGCTAACTATGGCTACACCTTC.

The rearrangement uses TRBV25-1 and TRBJ1-4, with D uncertain. V was trimmed by 3 bases and J by 11 bases, leaving 19 bases between them. The CDR3 sequence is 15 residues long. Germline V lookup: CDR1 MGHDK, CDR2 SYGVNS. The CDR3 bases are TGTGCCAGCAGTGATAGTTCAGGATATTCCGCTAAACTGTTTTTT. This translates into CASSDSSGYSAKLFF.

Points on this clone: This sample also contains other DNA sequences that code for the same CDR3. The V gene is TRBV18, the J gene TRBJ2-2, with TRBD1 identical over 7 bases. The CDR3 has 15 residues. J lost 1 base, V lost 3 bases, and 2 bases had no gene match. The germline V gene encodes CDR1 KGHSH and CDR2 LQKENI. CDR3 sequence (DNA): TGTGCCAGCTCACCCCGACAGGGGAACACCGGGGAGCTGTTTTTT. This translates into CASSPRQGNTGELFF. The complete variable domain, with remaining parts taken from reference TRBV18 and TRBJ2-2, reads NAGVMQNPRHLVRRRGQEARLRCSPMKGHSHVYWYRQLPEEGLKFMVYLQKENIIDESGMPKERFSAEFPKEGPSILRIQQVVRGDSAAYFCASSPRQGNTGELFFGEGSRLTVL.

This clone showed up just once. The rearrangement joins TRBV7-2 to TRBJ1-1; TRBD1 might be the D (5 bases). Germline loops: CDR1 SGHTA, CDR2 FQGNSA. V gave up 0 bases and J gave up 2 bases, with 13 bases separating them. The CDR3 is made up of 16 amino acids. CDR3 in amino acids: CASSLAGSGKNTEAFF. For the CDR3, the DNA is TGTGCCAGCAGCTTAGCGGGGTCAGGGAAAAACACTGAAGCTTTCTTT.

The rearrangement joins TRBV6-5 to TRBJ2-7; 9 nucleotides align to TRBD1. The CDR3 length is 16 residues. Trimming removed 2 bases from V and 2 bases from J; junction bases left unmatched: 7. Germline V gene lookup returns CDR1 MNHEY and CDR2 SVGAGI. This chain's CDR3 is CASSYRPGQGPYEQYF. The CDR3, as DNA: TGTGCCAGCAGTTACCGGCCGGGACAGGGTCCCTACGAGCAGTACTTC.

The rearrangement joins TRBV7-2 to TRBJ2-7, with 7 nucleotides matching TRBD1. Germline trimming cut 4 bases from V and 5 bases from J; bases unmatched to any gene: 8. Germline V gene lookup returns CDR1 SGHTA and CDR2 FQGNSA. This CDR3 spans 14 amino acids. CDR3 region: CASSSHRDSHEQYF. The CDR3 DNA reads as TGTGCCAGCAGCTCCCACCGGGACAGCCACGAGCAGTACTTC.

The chain is built from TRBV19 and TRBJ2-4; TRBD2 agrees at 7 bases. Per the germline V gene, CDR1 is LNHDA and CDR2 is SQIVND (reference sequence). The length of the CDR3 is 16 residues. V lost 6 bases, J lost 0 bases, and 8 bases stayed unmatched. The CDR3 is CASRGGTTLAKNIQYF. For the CDR3, the DNA is TGTGCCAGTAGGGGGGGGACGACGCTAGCCAAAAACATTCAGTACTTC. The full variable domain, its missing parts supplied by reference TRBV19 and TRBJ2-4, is DGGITQSPKYLFRKEGQNVTLSCEQNLNHDAMYWYRQDPGQGLRLIYYSQIVNDFQKGDIAEGYSVSREKKESFPLTVTSAQKNPTAFYLCASRGGTTLAKNIQYFGAGTRLSVL.